The TCR beta chain described here comes from a study of T-cell reconstitution after alpha-beta-depleted transplantation in children. Germline trimming cut 2 bases from V and 2 bases from J; bases unmatched to any gene: 3. The CDR3 length is 15 residues. The germline V gene has CDR1 MNHNS and CDR2 SASEGT. There are many counts of this clonotype. Preparation of the TCRbeta library was carried out with unique molecular identifiers. MiXCR, applied by TCRdb to the PCR reads, yields one record per CDR3 protein. The repertoire consists of some 400,000 distinct CDR3 sequences, with 20% occurring once and the leading ten covering less than 4.5%.

The V and J genes are TRBV6-1 and TRBJ2-7, with 10 nucleotides matching TRBD2. The sequencing here drew on PBMCs from the stem cell graft donor, taken from the stem cell graft. The receptor was derived from a human donor who donated a stem cell graft to a child with acute myeloid leukemia. The CDR3 here is CASSERLAGAYEQYF. The CDR3 nucleotides read TGTGCCAGCAGTGAACGGCTAGCGGGAGCCTACGAGCAGTACTTC.